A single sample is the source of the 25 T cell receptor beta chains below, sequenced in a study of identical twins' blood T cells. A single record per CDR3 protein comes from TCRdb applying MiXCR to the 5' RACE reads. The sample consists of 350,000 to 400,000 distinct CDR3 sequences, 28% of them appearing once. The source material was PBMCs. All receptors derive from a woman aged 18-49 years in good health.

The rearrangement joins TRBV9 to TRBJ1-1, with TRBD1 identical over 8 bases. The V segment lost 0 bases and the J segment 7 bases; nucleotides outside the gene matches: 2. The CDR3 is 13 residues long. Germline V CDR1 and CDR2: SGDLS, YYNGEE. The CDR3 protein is CASSVEGTGEAFF. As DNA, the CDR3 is TGTGCCAGCAGCGTAGAGGGGACAGGTGAAGCTTTCTTT.

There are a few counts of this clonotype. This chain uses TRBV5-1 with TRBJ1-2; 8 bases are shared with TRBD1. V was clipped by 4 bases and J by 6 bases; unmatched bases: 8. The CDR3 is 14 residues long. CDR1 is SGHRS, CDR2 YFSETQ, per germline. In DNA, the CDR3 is TGCGCCAGCAGCGGGGTCCAGGGGGCTCATGGCTACACCTTC. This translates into CASSGVQGAHGYTF.

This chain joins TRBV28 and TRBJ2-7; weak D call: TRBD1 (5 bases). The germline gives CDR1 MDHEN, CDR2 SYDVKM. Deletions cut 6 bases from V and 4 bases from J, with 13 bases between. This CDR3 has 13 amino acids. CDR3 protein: CASSVRGLYEQYF. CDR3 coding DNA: TGTGCCAGCAGCGTTAGGGGTTTGTACGAGCAGTACTTC.

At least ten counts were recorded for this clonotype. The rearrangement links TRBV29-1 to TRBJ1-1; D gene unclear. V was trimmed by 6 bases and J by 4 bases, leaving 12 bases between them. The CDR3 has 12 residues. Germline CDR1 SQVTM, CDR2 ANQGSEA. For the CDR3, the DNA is TGCAGCGTGAGTGTAGAGGCCACTGAAGCTTTCTTT. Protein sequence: CSVSVEATEAFF.

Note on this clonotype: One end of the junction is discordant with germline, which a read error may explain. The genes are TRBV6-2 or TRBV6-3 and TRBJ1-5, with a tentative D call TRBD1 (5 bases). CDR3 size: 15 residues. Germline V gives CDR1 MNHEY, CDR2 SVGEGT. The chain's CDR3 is CVSTPGTTLNQPQHF. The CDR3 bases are TGTGTCAGCACCCCCGGGACTACCCTCAATCAGCCCCAGCATTTT.

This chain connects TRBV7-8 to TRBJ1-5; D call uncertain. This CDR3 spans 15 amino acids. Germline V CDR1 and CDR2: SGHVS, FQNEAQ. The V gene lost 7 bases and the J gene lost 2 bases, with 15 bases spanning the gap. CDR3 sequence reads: CASKRTGTGNQPQHF. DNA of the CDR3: TGTGCCAGCAAAAGGACCGGTACGGGCAATCAGCCCCAGCATTTT.

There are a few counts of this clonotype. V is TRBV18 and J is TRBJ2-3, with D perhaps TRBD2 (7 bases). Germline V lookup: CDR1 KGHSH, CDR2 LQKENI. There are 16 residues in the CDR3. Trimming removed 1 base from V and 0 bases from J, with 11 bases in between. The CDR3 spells CASSPRGGPSTDTQYF. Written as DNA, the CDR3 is TGTGCCAGCTCACCACGGGGGGGCCCTAGCACAGATACGCAGTATTTT.

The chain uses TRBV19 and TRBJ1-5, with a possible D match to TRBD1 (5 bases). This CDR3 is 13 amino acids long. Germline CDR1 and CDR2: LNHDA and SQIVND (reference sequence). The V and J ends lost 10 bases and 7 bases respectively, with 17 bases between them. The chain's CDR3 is CATDGRRGQPQHF. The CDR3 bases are TGTGCCACCGACGGTAGGAGGGGACAGCCCCAGCATTTT.

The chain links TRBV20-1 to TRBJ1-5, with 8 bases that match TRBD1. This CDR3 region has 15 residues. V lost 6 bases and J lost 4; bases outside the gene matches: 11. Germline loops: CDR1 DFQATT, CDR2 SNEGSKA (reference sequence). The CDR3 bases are TGCAGTGCCCAAAGCGCAGGGGGCCGAAATCAGCCCCAGCATTTT. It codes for CSAQSAGGRNQPQHF.

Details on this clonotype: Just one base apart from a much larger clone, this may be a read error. The CDR3 sequence is CTSSEMDYGYTF. Written as DNA, the CDR3 is TGTACCAGCAGTGAAATGGACTATGGCTACACCTTC. The rearrangement uses TRBV6-1 and TRBJ1-2; D gene ambiguous. Germline values: CDR1 MNHNS, CDR2 SASEGT. The CDR3 is made up of 12 amino acids.

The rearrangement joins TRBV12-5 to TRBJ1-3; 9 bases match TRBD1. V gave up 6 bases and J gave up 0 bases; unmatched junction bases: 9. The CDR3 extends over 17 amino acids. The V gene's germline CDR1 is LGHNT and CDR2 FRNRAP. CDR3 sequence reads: CASGPNRGLFSGNTIYF. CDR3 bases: TGTGCTAGTGGCCCGAACAGGGGGCTCTTCTCTGGAAACACCATATATTTT.

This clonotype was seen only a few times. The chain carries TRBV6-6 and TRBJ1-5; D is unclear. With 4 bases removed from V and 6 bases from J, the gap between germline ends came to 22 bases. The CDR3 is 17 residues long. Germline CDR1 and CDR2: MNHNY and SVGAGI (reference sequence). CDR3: CASSFGLNRVSGQPQHF. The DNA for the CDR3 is TGTGCCAGCAGTTTCGGATTAAATAGGGTATCTGGTCAGCCCCAGCATTTT.

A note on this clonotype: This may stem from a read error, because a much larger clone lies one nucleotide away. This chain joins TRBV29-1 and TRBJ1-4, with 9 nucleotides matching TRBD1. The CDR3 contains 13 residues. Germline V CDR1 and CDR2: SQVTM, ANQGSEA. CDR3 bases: TGCAGCGCCATGACAGGGGGTGTTGAAAAACTGCTTTTT. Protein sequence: CSAMTGGVEKLLF.

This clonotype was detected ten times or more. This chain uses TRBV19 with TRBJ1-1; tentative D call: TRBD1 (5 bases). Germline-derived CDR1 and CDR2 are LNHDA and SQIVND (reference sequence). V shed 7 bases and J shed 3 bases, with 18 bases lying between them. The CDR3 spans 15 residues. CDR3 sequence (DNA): TGTGCCAGTACCCCATCGTCGGGGCCGGACACTGAAGCTTTCTTT. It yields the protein CASTPSSGPDTEAFF. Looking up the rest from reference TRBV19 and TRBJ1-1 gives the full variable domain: DGGITQSPKYLFRKEGQNVTLSCEQNLNHDAMYWYRQDPGQGLRLIYYSQIVNDFQKGDIAEGYSVSREKKESFPLTVTSAQKNPTAFYLCASTPSSGPDTEAFFGQGTRLTVV.

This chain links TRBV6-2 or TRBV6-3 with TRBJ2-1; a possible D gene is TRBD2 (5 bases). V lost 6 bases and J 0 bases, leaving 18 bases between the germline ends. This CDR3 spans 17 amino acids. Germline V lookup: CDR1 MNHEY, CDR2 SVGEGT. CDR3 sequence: CASRPIQRSSSYNEQFF. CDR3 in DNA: TGTGCCAGCAGACCGATACAGCGGTCCAGCTCCTACAATGAGCAGTTCTTC.

The CDR3 region is CASRRALSNQPQHF. The CDR3 DNA sequence: TGTGCCAGCAGGAGGGCCCTTAGCAATCAGCCCCAGCATTTT. The chain combines TRBV6-5 with TRBJ1-5, with no clear D. Per germline, CDR1 MNHEY and CDR2 SVGAGI. The CDR3 spans 14 residues. Trimming removed 6 bases at V and 0 bases at J, with 9 bases between.

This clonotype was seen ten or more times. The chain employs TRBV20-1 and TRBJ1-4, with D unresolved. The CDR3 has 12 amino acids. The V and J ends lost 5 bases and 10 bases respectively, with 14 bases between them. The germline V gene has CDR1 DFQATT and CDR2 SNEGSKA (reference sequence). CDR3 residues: CSAGGVLGKLFF. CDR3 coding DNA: TGCAGTGCTGGCGGAGTTCTTGGAAAACTGTTTTTT.

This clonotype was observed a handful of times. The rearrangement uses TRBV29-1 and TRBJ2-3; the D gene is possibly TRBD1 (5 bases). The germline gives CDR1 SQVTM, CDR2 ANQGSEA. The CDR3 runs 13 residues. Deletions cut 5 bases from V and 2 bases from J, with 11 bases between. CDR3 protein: CSVRGGITDTQYF. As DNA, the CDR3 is TGCAGCGTTAGGGGTGGAATCACAGATACGCAGTATTTT.

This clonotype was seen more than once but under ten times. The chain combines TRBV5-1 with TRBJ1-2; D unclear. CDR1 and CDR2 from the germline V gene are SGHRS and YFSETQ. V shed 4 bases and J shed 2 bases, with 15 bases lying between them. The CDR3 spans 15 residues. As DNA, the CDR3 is TGCGCCAGCAGCCCCACCGATGGGTCAAACTATGGCTACACCTTC. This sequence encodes CASSPTDGSNYGYTF.

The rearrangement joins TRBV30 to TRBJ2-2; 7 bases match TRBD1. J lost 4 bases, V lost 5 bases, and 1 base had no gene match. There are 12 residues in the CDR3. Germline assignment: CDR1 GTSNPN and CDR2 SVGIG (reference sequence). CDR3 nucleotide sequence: TGTGCCTGGTACAGGGGCACCGGGGAGCTGTTTTTT. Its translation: CAWYRGTGELFF. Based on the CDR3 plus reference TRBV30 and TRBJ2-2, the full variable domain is SQTIHQWPATLVQPVGSPLSLECTVEGTSNPNLYWYRQAAGRGLQLLFYSVGIGQISSEVPQNLSASRPQDRQFILSSKKLLLSDSGFYLCAWYRGTGELFFGEGSRLTVL.

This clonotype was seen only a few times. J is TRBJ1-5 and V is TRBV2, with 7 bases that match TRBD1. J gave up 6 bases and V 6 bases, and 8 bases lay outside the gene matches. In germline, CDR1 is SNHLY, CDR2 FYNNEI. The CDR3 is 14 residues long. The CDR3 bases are TGTGCCAGCAGCCCCGACAGGGAAGCTCAGCCCCAGCATTTT. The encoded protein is CASSPDREAQPQHF.

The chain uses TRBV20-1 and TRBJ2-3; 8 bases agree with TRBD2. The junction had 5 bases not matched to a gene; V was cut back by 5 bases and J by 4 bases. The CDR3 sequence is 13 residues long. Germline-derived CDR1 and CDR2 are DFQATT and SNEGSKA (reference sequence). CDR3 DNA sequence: TGCAGTGCTCTGGGACTAGTACCAGATACGCAGTATTTT. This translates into CSALGLVPDTQYF.

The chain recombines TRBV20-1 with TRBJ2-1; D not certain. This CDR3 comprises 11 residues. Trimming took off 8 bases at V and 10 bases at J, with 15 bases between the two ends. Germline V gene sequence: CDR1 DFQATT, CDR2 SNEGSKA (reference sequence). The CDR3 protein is CSPAFFGEQFF. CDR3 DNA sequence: TGCAGTCCTGCATTCTTTGGAGAGCAGTTCTTC.

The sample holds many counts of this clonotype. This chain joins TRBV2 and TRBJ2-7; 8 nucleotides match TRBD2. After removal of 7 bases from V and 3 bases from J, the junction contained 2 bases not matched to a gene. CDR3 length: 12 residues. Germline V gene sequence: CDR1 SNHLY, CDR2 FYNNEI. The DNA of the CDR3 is TGTGCCAGCATACTAGCGGACTACGAGCAGTACTTC. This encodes CASILADYEQYF.

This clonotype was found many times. CDR3 DNA sequence: TGTGCCAGCAGCTCAACGGACAGCTCCTACAATGAGCAGTTCTTC. It codes for CASSSTDSSYNEQFF. The rearrangement uses TRBV7-9 and TRBJ2-1; D may be TRBD1 (6 bases). The ends were cut back, 4 bases at V and 0 bases at J, with 10 bases in the middle. The CDR3 length is 15 residues. CDR1 is SEHNR, CDR2 FQNEAQ, per germline (reference sequence).